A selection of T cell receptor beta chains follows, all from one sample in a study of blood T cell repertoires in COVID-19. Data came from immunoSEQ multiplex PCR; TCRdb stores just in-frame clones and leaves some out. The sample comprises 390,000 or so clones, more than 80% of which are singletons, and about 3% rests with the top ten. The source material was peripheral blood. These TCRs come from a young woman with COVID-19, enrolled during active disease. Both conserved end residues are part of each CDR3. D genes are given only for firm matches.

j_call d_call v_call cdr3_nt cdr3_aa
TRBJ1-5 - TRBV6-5 TGTGCCAGCATCTTTTTGAATCAGCCCCAGCATTTT CASIFLNQPQHF
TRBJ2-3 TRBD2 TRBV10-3 TGTGCCATGAGCGGGAATCGAGATACGCAGTATTTT CAMSGNRDTQYF
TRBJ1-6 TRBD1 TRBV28 TGTGCCAGCATCGAAGACAGGGATTGGTCCTATAATTCACCCCTCCACTTT CASIEDRDWSYNSPLHF
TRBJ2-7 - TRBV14 TGTGCCAGCAGCCAAGACGCCCCGTCTTACCAGTTTCCCTACGAGCAGTACTTC CASSQDAPSYQFPYEQYF
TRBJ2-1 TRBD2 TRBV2 TGTGCCACTTTAGCGGGCACCTACAATGAGCAGTTCTTC CATLAGTYNEQFF
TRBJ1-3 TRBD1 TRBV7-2 TGTGCCAGCAACGGACAGGCCGGGGACACCATATATTTT CASNGQAGDTIYF
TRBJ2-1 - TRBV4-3 TGCGCCAGCAGCCTGGGCCAGGGGGTTCTAGCGGAGCAGTTCTTC CASSLGQGVLAEQFF
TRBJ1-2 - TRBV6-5 TGTGCCAGCAGTCGCACGGATAGCCTCTATGGCTACACCTTC CASSRTDSLYGYTF
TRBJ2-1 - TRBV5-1 TGCGCCAGCAGGATAGTCGACAATGAGCAGTTCTTC CASRIVDNEQFF
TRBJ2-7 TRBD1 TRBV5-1 TGCGCCAGCAGCTTGGCACCGGGACAGAACGAGCAGTACTTC CASSLAPGQNEQYF